This T cell receptor (beta chain) was profiled in a study of blood T cell repertoires in COVID-19. Overall study: Sources were T cells, B-cell-depleted T cells, or PBMCs; the material itself was cDNA or gDNA.

Sequencing used immunoSEQ multiplex PCR; TCRdb keeps in-frame clones, though not all of them. The repertoire holds 140,000 to 150,000 clones, with 85% to 90% as singletons. Specimen: peripheral blood. The TCR originated in a man between 60 and 70 years old with active or convalescent COVID-19.

The CDR3 nucleotides read TGTGCCAGCAGCGCCGGAGGGCTCCAAGCTGAGCAGTACTTC. Amino acid sequence: CASSAGGLQAEQYF. The gene calls are TRBV9 and TRBJ2-7, with a weak D call TRBD2 (6 bases). The V gene lost 3 bases and the J gene lost 7 bases, with 17 bases spanning the gap. Germline CDR1 SGDLS, CDR2 YYNGEE. The CDR3 has 14 amino acids.